A single sample gave rise to the 25 T cell receptor beta chains below, sequenced in a study of regulatory T cells in long-lasting Graves disease. Time point: newly diagnosed GD, antithyroid drugs for less than 3 months. The TCR library was made from RNA extracted from PBMCs. In building TCR beta libraries, iRepertoire HTBI primers were used together with Arm-PCR of CDR3 regions. TCRdb redid the calling of the multiplex PCR reads with MiXCR, one entry per CDR3 protein. The repertoire has about 620,000 distinct CDR3 sequences, 15% to 20% of them found once; the top ten carry more than 15%. The sample was also reused in another study, on T cells in Graves' hyperthyroidism and ophthalmopathy.

The source material was peripheral blood mononuclear cells (PBMCs), sampled at new diagnosis, from a patient treated with antithyroid drugs. Every receptor here comes from a woman aged 25-40 years with Graves disease.

The chain joins TRBV7-2 to TRBJ2-3, with 8 bases that match TRBD2. CDR3 size: 19 residues. CDR1 and CDR2 (germline): SGHTA, FQGNSA. V trimming: 1 base; J trimming: 4 bases; junction bases outside the gene matches: 16. The CDR3 is CASSLVGGLAAGVSDTQYF. Here the CDR3 DNA reads TGTGCCAGCAGCTTAGTAGGAGGTCTAGCAGCGGGAGTATCAGATACGCAGTATTTT.

This clonotype was seen at least ten times. The chain uses TRBV12-3 or TRBV12-4 and TRBJ2-1; the match to TRBD2 covers 15 bases. The CDR3 consists of 18 residues. V shed 2 bases, J shed 2 bases, and the junction held 4 bases outside the gene matches. The chain's CDR3 is CASSLRGLAGGPYNEQFF. In nucleotides, the CDR3 is TGTGCCAGCAGTTTACGAGGACTAGCGGGAGGGCCCTACAATGAGCAGTTCTTC.

This sequence joins TRBV20-1 and TRBJ2-3, with D hard to call. The germline V gene has CDR1 DFQATT and CDR2 SNEGSKA (reference sequence). V shed 3 bases and J shed 8 bases, with 9 bases lying between them. The CDR3 contains 11 residues. CDR3 amino acids: CSASLPPTQYF. Written as DNA, the CDR3 is TGCAGTGCTAGTCTCCCCCCTACGCAGTATTTT.

This clonotype was recorded at least ten times. V gene TRBV12-3 or TRBV12-4 combines with J gene TRBJ2-5; TRBD2 might be the D (5 bases). The CDR3 covers 16 residues. The V and J ends lost 1 base and 4 bases respectively, with 16 bases between them. This chain's CDR3 is CASSLGTLLAGETQYF. Here the CDR3 DNA reads TGTGCCAGCAGTTTAGGAACCCTCCTGGCGGGAGAGACCCAGTACTTC.

This clonotype appeared many times. The V and J genes are TRBV6-5 and TRBJ1-2; 9 bases fit TRBD1. Germline CDR1 reads MNHEY; CDR2 reads SVGAGI. The CDR3 sequence is 19 residues long. The J segment lost 1 base and the V segment lost 2 bases, leaving 14 bases of the junction unmatched. In nucleotides, the CDR3 is TGTGCCAGCAGTTACACGCGGGACAGGGCCTCGGATCTTAACTATGGCTACACCTTC. It encodes CASSYTRDRASDLNYGYTF.

The chain joins TRBV4-1 to TRBJ2-1; D unresolved. The V end lost 0 bases, the J end lost 3 bases, and 9 bases lay between the germline ends. CDR3 length equals 15 residues. Germline-derived CDR1 and CDR2 are MGHRA and YSYEKL. The CDR3 reads CASSQETMRYNEQFF. CDR3 coding DNA: TGCGCCAGCAGCCAAGAAACTATGCGCTACAATGAGCAGTTCTTC.

The CDR3 DNA follows: TGTGCCAGCAGCCAAGGTCATTTCGGCCTGAACACCGGGGAGCTGTTTTTT. Its protein is CASSQGHFGLNTGELFF. V and J are TRBV3-1 and TRBJ2-2; D uncertain. This CDR3 comprises 17 residues. Germline loops: CDR1 LGHDT, CDR2 YNNKEL (reference sequence). The V end lost 1 base, the J end lost 1 base, and 13 bases lay between the germline ends.

This sequence joins TRBV19 and TRBJ1-2; D ambiguous. The germline V gene has CDR1 LNHDA and CDR2 SQIVND (reference sequence). The CDR3 covers 12 residues. V was trimmed by 7 bases and J by 6 bases, leaving 12 bases between them. The CDR3 DNA reads TGTGCCAGTACTCAAGGAGGGAATGGCTACACCTTC. It encodes CASTQGGNGYTF.

There are a few counts of this clonotype. The chain is built from TRBV4-1 and TRBJ2-5; D possibly corresponds to TRBD1 (5 bases). This CDR3 is 15 amino acids long. Germline V CDR1 and CDR2: MGHRA, YSYEKL. Trimming took off 1 base at V and 4 bases at J, with 13 bases between the two ends. The CDR3 coding sequence is TGCGCCAGCAGCCAAGTTATAACAGGTGGAGAGACCCAGTACTTC. It codes for CASSQVITGGETQYF.

This chain connects TRBV5-1 to TRBJ2-1; D may match TRBD1 or TRBD2 (6 bases each). CDR1 SGHRS and CDR2 YFSETQ come from the germline V gene. The CDR3 loop spans 15 amino acids. V gave up 4 bases and J gave up 5 bases, with 16 bases separating them. CDR3 sequence reads: CASSLIQGGNNEQFF. DNA of the CDR3: TGCGCCAGCAGCCTCATACAGGGCGGGAACAATGAGCAGTTCTTC.

This clonotype was counted many times. This chain joins TRBV2 and TRBJ2-2; possible D gene TRBD2, 5 bases. Per germline, CDR1 SNHLY and CDR2 FYNNEI. Trimming stripped 2 bases from V and 4 bases from J, with 8 bases between. This CDR3 comprises 14 residues. Here the CDR3 DNA reads TGTGCCAGCAGTGAATACGGACTCACCGGGGAGCTGTTTTTT. Its translation: CASSEYGLTGELFF.

There are many counts of this clonotype. This chain connects TRBV2 to TRBJ2-4; D gene ambiguous. The germline V gene has CDR1 SNHLY and CDR2 FYNNEI. V was cut by 6 bases and J by 8 bases, with 11 bases left in between. The CDR3 is 12 amino acids. Here the CDR3 reads CASRTVTDIQYF. CDR3 DNA sequence: TGTGCCAGCAGGACGGTAACGGACATTCAGTACTTC.

This clonotype was observed a few times. The chain has TRBV18 and TRBJ1-1; D gene ambiguous. The CDR3 length is 15 residues. Germline V CDR1 and CDR2: KGHSH, LQKENI. V shed 6 bases and J shed 7 bases, with 21 bases lying between them. CDR3 region: CASSRDPLAGGEAFF. The CDR3 bases are TGTGCCAGCTCGCGCGATCCTCTTGCGGGCGGTGAAGCTTTCTTT. The variable domain in full, with the rest retrieved from reference TRBV18 and TRBJ1-1, is NAGVMQNPRHLVRRRGQEARLRCSPMKGHSHVYWYRQLPEEGLKFMVYLQKENIIDESGMPKERFSAEFPKEGPSILRIQQVVRGDSAAYFCASSRDPLAGGEAFFGQGTRLTVV.

This clonotype was counted many times. The V call is TRBV28, the J call TRBJ2-7; D gene ambiguous. Trimming shortened V by 6 bases and J by 0 bases, and 15 bases separated the two germline ends. The CDR3 spans 15 residues. Germline V CDR1 and CDR2: MDHEN, SYDVKM. The CDR3 DNA sequence: TGTGCCAGCAGCCTACTCTGGACCATCTCCTACGAGCAGTACTTC. Protein sequence: CASSLLWTISYEQYF.

This clonotype appeared many times. The chain has TRBV28 and TRBJ1-2; possible D gene TRBD1, 5 bases. V lost 9 bases and J lost 5, with 25 bases in between. Germline V lookup: CDR1 MDHEN, CDR2 SYDVKM. The CDR3 covers 16 residues. CDR3 loop: CASTTDGNQWGYGYTF. CDR3 nucleotide sequence: TGTGCCAGTACCACCGACGGGAATCAATGGGGGTATGGCTACACCTTC.

This clonotype was seen a handful of times. The J gene is TRBJ1-1, the V gene TRBV4-1; the D is unclear. CDR1 and CDR2 from the germline V gene are MGHRA and YSYEKL. V was cut by 8 bases and J by 12 bases, with 19 bases left in between. The CDR3 runs to 12 residues. The CDR3 is CASGEGLSESFF. CDR3 nucleotides: TGCGCCAGCGGGGAGGGTCTTTCAGAATCTTTCTTT.

A few counts support this clonotype. This rearrangement joins TRBV3-1 to TRBJ1-1; D not certain. Germline CDR1 LGHDT, CDR2 YNNKEL (reference sequence). Trimming shortened V by 1 base and J by 1 base, and 7 bases separated the two germline ends. This CDR3 region has 14 residues. CDR3 bases: TGTGCCAGCAGCCAAGCGGCAGGGAACACTGAAGCTTTCTTT. This sequence encodes CASSQAAGNTEAFF.

This clonotype was recorded many times. The rearrangement uses TRBV2 and TRBJ2-2; 7 bases match TRBD1. The CDR3 sequence is 16 residues long. The V segment lost 6 bases and the J segment 0 bases; nucleotides outside the gene matches: 7. The germline V gene encodes CDR1 SNHLY and CDR2 FYNNEI. In DNA form, the CDR3 reads TGTGCCAGCAGCGCAACAGGGGTTACGAACACCGGGGAGCTGTTTTTT. This sequence encodes CASSATGVTNTGELFF.

The rearrangement uses TRBV13 and TRBJ1-1; a possible D gene is TRBD1 (5 bases). Germline V gene data show CDR1 as PRHDT and CDR2 as FYEKMQ (reference sequence). V lost 6 bases, J lost 1 base, and 15 bases lay in between. The length of the CDR3 is 15 residues. As DNA, the CDR3 is TGTGCCAGCAGGGAAGAGTACAGGAGGAACACTGAAGCTTTCTTT. This codes for CASREEYRRNTEAFF.

This clonotype was counted between two and nine times. The genes are TRBV15 and TRBJ2-1; 7 bases agree with TRBD2. The CDR3 is made up of 16 amino acids. V trimming: 4 bases; J trimming: 0 bases; junction bases outside the gene matches: 6. Germline V CDR1 and CDR2: LNHNV, YYDKDF (reference sequence). The CDR3 here is CATSTPGRSSYNEQFF. The CDR3, as DNA: TGTGCCACCAGCACACCCGGGAGGTCCTCCTACAATGAGCAGTTCTTC.

The chain couples TRBV20-1 to TRBJ2-1; D might be TRBD2 (7 bases). This CDR3 region has 12 residues. V lost 6 bases to trimming and J lost 9 bases, with 15 bases between them. Per the germline V gene, CDR1 is DFQATT and CDR2 is SNEGSKA (reference sequence). The CDR3 spells CSARRGGGEQFF. CDR3 nucleotides: TGCAGTGCGAGAAGGGGGGGCGGTGAGCAGTTCTTC.

In this sample, this clonotype turned up many times. The chain links TRBV6-5 to TRBJ1-5; D is ambiguous. The CDR3 has 15 residues. Germline lookup yields CDR1 MNHEY and CDR2 SVGAGI. Trimming shortened V by 1 base and J by 3 bases, and 10 bases separated the two germline ends. The CDR3 here is CASSYWAGINQPQHF. The CDR3 DNA reads TGTGCCAGCAGTTACTGGGCAGGAATCAATCAGCCCCAGCATTTT.

This clonotype was picked up many times. The V call is TRBV7-9, the J call TRBJ2-2; no firm D call. Germline V gene lookup returns CDR1 SEHNR and CDR2 FQNEAQ (reference sequence). V dropped 5 bases and J dropped 5 bases, with 6 bases sitting between them. This CDR3 region has 12 residues. Written as DNA, the CDR3 is TGTGCCAGCAGCCTCATGACCGGGGAGCTGTTTTTT. Its translation: CASSLMTGELFF.

The chain is built from TRBV4-1 and TRBJ1-4; D gene uncertain. Trimming cost V 1 base and J 0 bases, with 9 bases left between them. Germline CDR1 MGHRA, CDR2 YSYEKL. The CDR3 runs to 16 residues. In nucleotides, the CDR3 is TGCGCCAGCAGCCAAGGGGCGCTAGCAACTAATGAAAAACTGTTTTTT. It codes for CASSQGALATNEKLFF.

This clonotype was observed many times. This rearrangement joins TRBV28 to TRBJ2-1, with D unclear. This CDR3 is built from 16 residues. The V end lost 4 bases, the J end lost 0 bases, and 13 bases lay between the germline ends. Germline V gene sequence: CDR1 MDHEN, CDR2 SYDVKM. CDR3 coding DNA: TGTGCCAGCAGTTCCGCTTTGGATAGCTCCTACAATGAGCAGTTCTTC. Protein sequence: CASSSALDSSYNEQFF.